This T cell receptor (beta chain) was identified in a study of spatial heterogeneity in lung cancer. Background on the study: Detection consistently captured more beta-chain sequences than alpha-chain sequences.

TCRdb re-called the 5' RACE reads with MiXCR, one entry per CDR3 protein. This table has about 11,000 distinct CDR3 sequences, about 17% appearing once. This clonotype was detected a few times. The time point was: sample taken at primary tumor resection. Tumor, nontumor lung or frozen PBMC supplied whole RNA that was sequenced unsorted. CDR3 length equals 12 residues. Germline CDR1 is DFQATT and CDR2 is SNEGSKA (reference sequence). With 3 bases removed from V and 3 bases from J, the gap between germline ends came to 9 bases. The receptor's source is a male donor with early-stage non-small cell lung cancer. The sample was PBMCs, taken at surgery. V gene TRBV20-1 combines with J gene TRBJ2-7; D remains unclear. Here the CDR3 reads CSASQQDYEQYF. DNA of the CDR3: TGCAGTGCTAGTCAGCAGGACTACGAGCAGTACTTC.